This T cell receptor beta chain emerged from a study of CD8 T cells in Susac syndrome. The RNA, about 0.45 to 1 ug, was put through reverse transcription using random hexamers. Multiplex PCR with immunoSEQ amplified the TCR beta CDR3 across 54 Vbeta and 13 Jbeta. Each CDR3 protein gets one entry after TCRdb re-called the immunoSEQ multiplex PCR reads with MiXCR. Of 100,000 to 150,000 distinct CDR3 sequences listed, 90% to 95% are singletons. With 3 bases removed from V and 6 bases from J, the gap between germline ends came to 11 bases. The CDR3 has 13 residues. CDR1 is LNHDA and CDR2 is SQIVND in the germline V gene (reference sequence).

The V gene is TRBV19, the J gene TRBJ1-1; D may be TRBD1 (6 bases). The sequencing input was CD4+ T cells from PBMCs. This receptor was taken from a human donor with multiple sclerosis. The CDR3 reads CASSIDRYSEAFF. The CDR3 nucleotides read TGTGCCAGTAGTATTGACAGGTATTCTGAAGCTTTCTTT.